Listed here are 30 T cell receptor beta chains from one sample, sequenced in a study of T-cell memory formation after mild COVID-19. From the 5' RACE reads, TCRdb called clonotypes with MiXCR, one entry per CDR3 protein. Seen here are 550,000 to 600,000 distinct CDR3 sequences, less than 25% observed once, and the top ten hold around 9.2%. The sequenced sample consisted of PBMCs or a T cell subset sorted from them (not recorded which). The source is an adult woman who had mild COVID-19 (a few samples of this study predate the infection). Cell type and time point are not known.

This clonotype was seen a few times. This rearrangement joins TRBV5-5 to TRBJ1-5; no firm D call. Germline V CDR1 and CDR2: SGHKS, YYEKEE (reference sequence). The ends were cut back, 6 bases at V and 1 base at J, with 17 bases in the middle. This CDR3 is 16 amino acids long. As DNA, the CDR3 is TGTGCCAGCACCCTAGGCAGCTCTAGAAGCAATCAGCCCCAGCATTTT. This translates into CASTLGSSRSNQPQHF.

J is TRBJ2-3 and V is TRBV7-3, with D possibly being TRBD2 (5 bases). Germline-derived CDR1 and CDR2 are SGHTA and FQGTGA. The CDR3 has 15 amino acids. Between the trimmed V and J ends, which lost 5 bases and 0 bases, there was a span of 12 bases. The CDR3 loop is CASSPAWTSTDTQYF. The CDR3 DNA sequence: TGTGCCAGCAGCCCAGCGTGGACTAGCACAGATACGCAGTATTTT.

Here the CDR3 reads CASSGTGRGNYGYTF. The CDR3 nucleotides read TGTGCCAGCAGCGGTACAGGGAGGGGGAACTATGGCTACACCTTC. This chain joins TRBV12-3 or TRBV12-4 and TRBJ1-2; possibly TRBD1 for D (6 bases). The CDR3 spans 15 residues. V lost 6 bases to trimming and J lost 2 bases, with 16 bases between them.

V usage is TRBV2 and J usage is TRBJ2-7, with 7 bases lining up with TRBD1. V was pared by 4 bases and J by 2 bases, with 8 bases of the junction left unmatched. Per the germline V gene, CDR1 is SNHLY and CDR2 is FYNNEI. The CDR3 loop spans 15 amino acids. The CDR3 DNA reads TGTGCCAGCAGTGTAGTACGACAGGGCCCCTACGAGCAGTACTTC. Translating gives CASSVVRQGPYEQYF.

This clonotype was observed a few times. The chain links TRBV4-3 to TRBJ2-3, with 16 bases aligning to TRBD2. The CDR3 is 20 amino acids. The V and J ends lost 4 bases and 0 bases, in that order; junction bases with no gene match: 10. Per the germline V gene, CDR1 is LGHNA and CDR2 is YSLEER. The CDR3 protein is CASSLTGLAGGPSSTDTQYF. As DNA, the CDR3 is TGCGCCAGCAGCCTAACGGGACTAGCGGGAGGGCCTTCCAGCACAGATACGCAGTATTTT.

A few counts support this clonotype. The V gene is TRBV11-3, the J gene TRBJ2-5; D is perhaps TRBD1 or TRBD2 (5 bases each). The V gene's germline CDR1 is SGHNT and CDR2 YENEEA. Between the trimmed V and J ends, which lost 5 bases and 5 bases, there was a span of 18 bases. CDR3 length: 15 amino acids. The DNA of the CDR3 is TGTGCCAGCAGCCCTAGATGGCAGGGACGGGAGACCCAGTACTTC. Protein sequence: CASSPRWQGRETQYF.

The V call is TRBV18, the J call TRBJ2-7; possibly TRBD2 for D (6 bases). The DNA matches TRBJ2-5 better at its end, which makes the J call doubtful. The germline V gene encodes CDR1 KGHSH and CDR2 LQKENI. The CDR3 is 16 amino acids. CDR3 nucleotides: TGTGCCAGCTCAGCATCTCCGACTAGTTCGTCAGAGACCCAGTACTTC. Translation gives CASSASPTSSSETQYF.

The J gene is TRBJ2-1, the V gene TRBV20-1, with D possibly matching TRBD2 (7 bases). The germline gives CDR1 DFQATT, CDR2 SNEGSKA (reference sequence). V was trimmed by 6 bases and J by 0 bases, leaving 21 bases between them. This CDR3 region has 17 residues. The CDR3 sequence: CSAVKGVGGRSYNEQFF. The DNA of the CDR3 is TGCAGTGCAGTGAAGGGCGTCGGGGGGCGCTCCTACAATGAGCAGTTCTTC.

The chain joins TRBV19 to TRBJ2-1, with D perhaps TRBD2 (7 bases). The CDR3 covers 16 residues. The germline V and J ends were trimmed by 4 bases and 2 bases, with 15 bases remaining between them. Germline V gene lookup returns CDR1 LNHDA and CDR2 SQIVND (reference sequence). DNA for the CDR3: TGTGCCAGTAGTACCCGAGGGGGGGCCGCCTACAATGAGCAGTTCTTC. Its protein is CASSTRGGAAYNEQFF.

The gene calls are TRBV27 and TRBJ2-7; D gene ambiguous. The CDR3 sequence is 18 residues long. The germline CDR1 and CDR2 sequences are MNHEY and SMNVEV (reference sequence). Trimming stripped 4 bases from V and 0 bases from J, with 22 bases between. The CDR3 loop is CASSSRRPGQGASYEQYF. The CDR3 nucleotides read TGTGCCAGCAGTTCCCGGAGACCGGGCCAAGGCGCCTCCTACGAGCAGTACTTC.

The chain uses TRBV29-1 and TRBJ1-1; 10 bases agree with TRBD1. This CDR3 contains 14 residues. V was pared by 5 bases and J by 5 bases, with 8 bases of the junction left unmatched. Per germline, CDR1 SQVTM and CDR2 ANQGSEA. CDR3 protein: CSVFEDRGRTEAFF. DNA for the CDR3: TGCAGCGTTTTTGAGGACAGGGGGAGAACTGAAGCTTTCTTT. The variable domain in full, completed from reference TRBV29-1 and TRBJ1-1, reads SAVISQKPSRDICQRGTSLTIQCQVDSQVTMMFWYRQQPGQSLTLIATANQGSEATYESGFVIDKFPISRPNLTFSTLTVSNMSPEDSSIYLCSVFEDRGRTEAFFGQGTRLTVV.

In this sample, this clonotype turned up a few times. The chain combines TRBV12-5 with TRBJ2-1; 12 bases align to TRBD2. Trimming removed 7 bases from V and 5 bases from J; junction bases left unmatched: 9. CDR3 length: 16 residues. Germline values: CDR1 LGHNT, CDR2 FRNRAP. The CDR3 protein is CASALTSGRPDNEQFF. The CDR3 DNA reads TGTGCTAGTGCCTTGACTAGCGGGAGACCCGACAATGAGCAGTTCTTC.

This clonotype showed up just a few times. The gene calls are TRBV7-9 and TRBJ2-7; D is unresolved. Trimming cost V 2 bases and J 0 bases, with 14 bases left between them. This CDR3 is 16 amino acids long. Per germline, CDR1 SEHNR and CDR2 FQNEAQ (reference sequence). CDR3: CASSLPGPESSYEQYF. The CDR3 DNA reads TGTGCCAGCAGCTTACCCGGACCCGAGAGCTCCTACGAGCAGTACTTC.

This chain uses TRBV20-1 with TRBJ1-1; D remains ambiguous. Germline CDR1 is DFQATT and CDR2 is SNEGSKA (reference sequence). The CDR3 is 11 residues long. V lost 0 bases, J lost 11 bases, and 10 bases lay in between. CDR3 protein: CSARDNAVAFF. CDR3 sequence (DNA): TGCAGTGCTAGAGATAATGCGGTGGCTTTCTTT.

The chain employs TRBV6-7 and TRBJ2-5; the D gene is possibly TRBD1 (6 bases). TRBV6-7 counts as an open reading frame of uncertain function. The CDR3 extends over 13 amino acids. Trimming took off 10 bases at V and 2 bases at J, with 14 bases between the two ends. The CDR3 sequence: CAILQGCQETQYF. The DNA of the CDR3 is TGTGCCATCTTACAGGGATGTCAAGAGACCCAGTACTTC.

This clonotype was detected only a few times. V is TRBV12-3 or TRBV12-4 and J is TRBJ1-5, with TRBD1 matching 11 bases. The V and J ends lost 5 bases and 3 bases, in that order; junction bases with no gene match: 9. The CDR3 length is 17 residues. The CDR3 nucleotides are TGTGCCAGCAGTCCGGGACAGGGGGTTCGGTTCAATCAGCCCCAGCATTTT. Protein: CASSPGQGVRFNQPQHF.

This clonotype occurred a few times. The chain has TRBV12-3 or TRBV12-4 and TRBJ2-1; 10 bases align to TRBD2. V trimming: 8 bases; J trimming: 9 bases; junction bases outside the gene matches: 7. The CDR3 length is 13 residues. The CDR3 loop is CASGASGRSEQFF. CDR3 sequence (DNA): TGTGCCAGCGGGGCTAGCGGGAGAAGTGAGCAGTTCTTC.

The J gene is TRBJ2-7, the V gene TRBV5-1, with D perhaps being TRBD1 or TRBD2 (5 bases each). V was shortened by 6 bases and J by 3 bases, with 19 bases between the two germline ends. The CDR3 sequence is 15 residues long. In germline, CDR1 is SGHRS, CDR2 YFSETQ. The CDR3 here is CASNRLPGTNYEQYF. Here the CDR3 DNA reads TGCGCCAGCAACCGACTTCCGGGGACCAACTACGAGCAGTACTTC.

This clonotype appeared a single time. The chain has TRBV7-2 and TRBJ2-1; 8 bases agree with TRBD2. The germline CDR1 and CDR2 sequences are SGHTA and FQGNSA. V lost 5 bases and J lost 7; bases outside the gene matches: 13. The CDR3 is 16 residues long. The CDR3 nucleotides are TGTGCCAGCAGCCGCACTATGACTAGCGTTGGAAATGAGCAGTTCTTC. The encoded protein is CASSRTMTSVGNEQFF.

The genes are TRBV28 and TRBJ2-1, with TRBD2 identical over 8 bases. The CDR3 has 18 residues. Germline V gives CDR1 MDHEN, CDR2 SYDVKM. The V gene end was trimmed by 6 bases and the J gene end by 8 bases; junction bases not matched to a gene: 21. The CDR3 nucleotides are TGTGCCAGCAGCCAAGTCATTTTCGGGGGGGCCGTTCGAGATGAGCAGTTCTTC. This sequence encodes CASSQVIFGGAVRDEQFF.

The chain joins TRBV7-3 to TRBJ2-1; 10 bases align to TRBD2. Germline CDR1 SGHTA, CDR2 FQGTGA. After removal of 4 bases from V and 4 bases from J, the junction contained 4 bases not matched to a gene. CDR3 length: 15 residues. The CDR3 protein is CASSSGTSEYNEQFF. As DNA, the CDR3 is TGTGCCAGCAGCTCCGGGACTAGCGAATACAATGAGCAGTTCTTC. The variable domain in full, with the rest retrieved from reference TRBV7-3 and TRBJ2-1, is GAGVSQTPSNKVTEKGKYVELRCDPISGHTALYWYRQSLGQGPEFLIYFQGTGAADDSGLPNDRFFAVRPEGSVSTLKIQRTERGDSAVYLCASSSGTSEYNEQFFGPGTRLTVL.

The rearrangement joins TRBV27 to TRBJ1-6; TRBD1 agrees at 10 bases. The CDR3 runs to 15 residues. V trimming: 6 bases; J trimming: 2 bases; junction bases outside the gene matches: 1. CDR1 and CDR2 from the germline V gene are MNHEY and SMNVEV (reference sequence). The DNA of the CDR3 is TGTGCCAGCAGGACAGGGGGCGCCTATAATTCACCCCTCCACTTT. Translating it yields CASRTGGAYNSPLHF.

This rearrangement joins TRBV12-5 to TRBJ1-2, with D tentatively TRBD1 (5 bases). From germline, CDR1 is LGHNT and CDR2 FRNRAP. The CDR3 length is 13 residues. V was shortened by 9 bases and J by 4 bases, with 15 bases between the two germline ends. The CDR3 loop is CASGTGAAYGYTF. CDR3 nucleotide sequence: TGTGCTAGCGGCACTGGGGCAGCCTATGGCTACACCTTC.

The CDR3 DNA is TGTGCCAGCAGCCGAACCGGGGACCACAATGAGCAGTTCTTC. It encodes CASSRTGDHNEQFF. This rearrangement joins TRBV12-3 or TRBV12-4 to TRBJ2-1, with D possibly being TRBD1 or TRBD2 (5 bases each). V dropped 6 bases and J dropped 5 bases, with 14 bases sitting between them. The CDR3 length is 14 residues.

In its sample, this clonotype was seen a few times. V is TRBV6-5 and J is TRBJ2-7; D unclear. In germline, CDR1 is MNHEY, CDR2 SVGAGI. The length of the CDR3 is 16 residues. The V end was cut by 0 bases, the J end by 3 bases, with 15 bases between. The CDR3 is CASSYSGSNYNYEQYF. In nucleotides, the CDR3 is TGTGCCAGCAGTTACTCGGGGTCCAACTACAACTACGAGCAGTACTTC.

This sequence joins TRBV18 and TRBJ1-3; D is unresolved. Trimming removed 5 bases from V and 0 bases from J, with 17 bases in between. The CDR3 runs to 17 residues. The V gene's germline CDR1 is KGHSH and CDR2 LQKENI. CDR3 sequence reads: CASSFQSNTASGNTIYF. The CDR3, as DNA: TGTGCCAGCTCATTTCAAAGTAACACGGCCTCTGGAAACACCATATATTTT.

This clonotype occurred a few times. The V call is TRBV2, the J call TRBJ1-1, with 9 bases lining up with TRBD1. CDR1 and CDR2 from the germline V gene are SNHLY and FYNNEI. The CDR3 sequence is 17 residues long. Trimming cost V 3 bases and J 4 bases; bases outside gene matches: 12. CDR3 in DNA: TGTGCCAGCAGTGACGTATGGGACAGGGAACTCCGCACTGAAGCTTTCTTT. Translation gives CASSDVWDRELRTEAFF.

The genes are TRBV12-3 or TRBV12-4 and TRBJ1-2, with D uncertain. The length of the CDR3 is 13 residues. Trimming stripped 3 bases from V and 4 bases from J, with 9 bases between. As DNA, the CDR3 is TGTGCCAGCAGTTTCGATCCCTTCTATGGCTACACCTTC. This codes for CASSFDPFYGYTF.

Only a few counts were recorded for this clonotype. The chain couples TRBV27 to TRBJ2-3; TRBD2 matches 10 bases. This CDR3 is 16 amino acids long. Germline values: CDR1 MNHEY, CDR2 SMNVEV (reference sequence). V gave up 1 base and J gave up 7 bases; unmatched junction bases: 8. Written as DNA, the CDR3 is TGTGCCAGCAGTTTATTGGTAGCGGGAGGACTAAATACGCAGTATTTT. As protein: CASSLLVAGGLNTQYF.

This clonotype was seen ten or more times. The rearrangement links TRBV5-1 to TRBJ2-1, with TRBD2 matching over 8 bases. CDR1 is SGHRS and CDR2 is YFSETQ in the germline V gene. With V trimmed by 0 bases and J by 12 bases, 11 bases remained unmatched. The length of the CDR3 is 15 residues. The DNA for the CDR3 is TGCGCCAGCAGCTTGGACGGGGGGGCCCAGGTGGGGCAGTTCTTC. Protein: CASSLDGGAQVGQFF. The variable domain in full, completed from reference TRBV5-1 and TRBJ2-1, reads KAGVTQTPRYLIKTRGQQVTLSCSPISGHRSVSWYQQTPGQGLQFLFEYFSETQRNKGNFPGRFSGRQFSNSRSEMNVSTLELGDSALYLCASSLDGGAQVGQFFGPGTRLTVL.